A single sample gave rise to the 28 T cell receptor beta chains below, sequenced in a study of cytomegalovirus exposure and HLA in healthy donors. The PCR ran on 60 Vbeta and 13 Jbeta primers. Sequencing used immunoSEQ multiplex PCR; TCRdb keeps in-frame clones, though not all of them. The repertoire holds 140,000 to 150,000 clones, over 55% seen once, with 2% to 2.5% in the top ten. Input material: PBMCs. The receptor set was obtained from a man aged 40-49 years in good health and CMV-seronegative.

The V call is TRBV5-1, the J call TRBJ2-5, with 15 bases that match TRBD2. The J call may be mistaken, given a closer DNA end match to TRBJ2-7. Germline loops: CDR1 SGHRS, CDR2 YFSETQ. This CDR3 has 15 residues. The CDR3 DNA sequence: TGCGCCAGCAGCTCGGGACTAGCGGGAGGTTACGAGCAGTACTTC. Protein product: CASSSGLAGGYEQYF.

This clone was detected once. This chain uses TRBV6-6 with TRBJ1-1; D is unresolved. V lost 2 bases and J lost 3, with 10 bases in between. This CDR3 has 14 amino acids. Germline lookup yields CDR1 MNHNY and CDR2 SVGAGI (reference sequence). The CDR3 reads CASSYEGEDTEAFF. Here the CDR3 DNA reads TGTGCCAGCAGTTACGAGGGCGAGGACACTGAAGCTTTCTTT.

The chain joins TRBV15 to TRBJ2-7, with TRBD2 matching 10 bases. The CDR3 has 16 amino acids. The V segment lost 2 bases and the J segment 6 bases; nucleotides outside the gene matches: 10. Per the germline V gene, CDR1 is LNHNV and CDR2 is YYDKDF (reference sequence). CDR3 sequence reads: CATSRLLAGALLEQYF. The CDR3 DNA is TGTGCCACCAGCAGATTGCTAGCGGGAGCTCTCCTCGAGCAGTACTTC.

Only a few counts were recorded for this clone. V and J are TRBV9 and TRBJ1-2; tentative D call: TRBD1 (5 bases). CDR3 size: 15 residues. Germline lookup yields CDR1 SGDLS and CDR2 YYNGEE. Trimming shortened V by 0 bases and J by 4 bases, and 13 bases separated the two germline ends. The CDR3 is CASSVDQGMGYGYTF. In DNA, the CDR3 is TGTGCCAGCAGCGTAGACCAGGGAATGGGCTATGGCTACACCTTC.

The genes are TRBV19 and TRBJ2-1, with 9 bases matching TRBD2. The CDR3 is 14 amino acids. J lost 9 bases, V lost 4 bases, and 7 bases had no gene match. Looked up from germline, CDR1 is LNHDA and CDR2 is SQIVND (reference sequence). CDR3 coding DNA: TGTGCCAGTAGTAGGACTAGCGATAAAGGTGAGCAGTTCTTC. Translating gives CASSRTSDKGEQFF.

This clone was counted between two and nine times. This chain joins TRBV7-9 and TRBJ2-5; D is perhaps TRBD1 (8 bases). The V end was cut by 5 bases, the J end by 4 bases, with 17 bases between. The CDR3 is 15 residues long. The germline V gene has CDR1 SEHNR and CDR2 FQNEAQ (reference sequence). CDR3 loop: CASSPEQGGRETQYF. Written as DNA, the CDR3 is TGTGCCAGCAGCCCAGAACAGGGGGGGCGAGAGACCCAGTACTTC.

About this clone itself: Its ends do not fully match the called genes, so a read error is possible. The chain uses TRBV12-5 and TRBJ2-1; 9 nucleotides match TRBD2. The CDR3 totals 15 residues. Germline V gene sequence: CDR1 LGHNT, CDR2 FRNRAP. This chain's CDR3 is CASGLGLAPYNEQFF. CDR3 coding DNA: TGTGCTAGTGGCTTGGGACTAGCCCCCTACAATGAGCAGTTCTTC.

Only a few counts were recorded for this clone. This chain joins TRBV14 and TRBJ2-1; 9 bases are shared with TRBD1. This CDR3 comprises 17 residues. CDR1 and CDR2 from the germline V gene are SGHDN and FVKESK. V lost 1 base and J lost 9; bases outside the gene matches: 13. CDR3 amino acids: CASSQGLGTGRLSEQFF. Here the CDR3 DNA reads TGTGCCAGCAGCCAAGGCCTTGGGACAGGGAGGTTGAGTGAGCAGTTCTTC.

This clone was seen only a few times. V gene TRBV27 combines with J gene TRBJ2-5; possible D gene TRBD2, 7 bases. Trimming removed 1 base from V and 5 bases from J, with 20 bases in between. Germline CDR1 is MNHEY and CDR2 is SMNVEV (reference sequence). This CDR3 comprises 17 residues. The CDR3 DNA is TGTGCCAGCAGTTTATGGGGGGGCGCGGGAACTGGGGAGACCCAGTACTTC. It encodes CASSLWGGAGTGETQYF.

The V gene is TRBV7-2, the J gene TRBJ1-5, with D perhaps matching TRBD1 (6 bases). The V gene lost 7 bases and the J gene lost 6 bases, with 16 bases spanning the gap. Looked up from germline, CDR1 is SGHTA and CDR2 is FQGNSA. The length of the CDR3 is 14 residues. The DNA of the CDR3 is TGTGCCAGCAACTCCAACAGGGATGGTCAGCCCCAGCATTTT. This codes for CASNSNRDGQPQHF.

Points on this clone: Other DNA sequences in the sample encode the same CDR3. This chain links TRBV5-1 with TRBJ2-3; D perhaps matches TRBD2 (6 bases). This CDR3 is 15 amino acids long. Germline values: CDR1 SGHRS, CDR2 YFSETQ. With 0 bases removed from V and 0 bases from J, the gap between germline ends came to 8 bases. CDR3 in amino acids: CASSLAGVSTDTQYF. CDR3 nucleotides: TGCGCCAGCAGCTTGGCGGGGGTTAGCACAGATACGCAGTATTTT.

The V call is TRBV4-1, the J call TRBJ2-5; 9 nucleotides agree with TRBD2. The V segment lost 3 bases and the J segment 7 bases; nucleotides outside the gene matches: 18. This CDR3 contains 18 residues. Germline V gives CDR1 MGHRA, CDR2 YSYEKL. The CDR3 reads CASSHVLVRTSDTGTQYF. The DNA of the CDR3 is TGCGCCAGCAGCCACGTATTAGTAAGGACTAGCGACACCGGGACCCAGTACTTC.

The chain is built from TRBV28 and TRBJ1-5, with D perhaps matching TRBD1 (6 bases). The germline gives CDR1 MDHEN, CDR2 SYDVKM. There are 16 residues in the CDR3. V was clipped by 7 bases and J by 3 bases, with 19 bases between them. This CDR3 is CASTQIGRGYNQPQHF. CDR3 DNA sequence: TGTGCCAGCACCCAAATCGGCAGGGGCTACAATCAGCCCCAGCATTTT.

The J gene is TRBJ2-1, the V gene TRBV5-6; D might be TRBD2 (6 bases). Trimming took off 4 bases at V and 4 bases at J, with 9 bases between the two ends. The CDR3 loop spans 13 amino acids. The germline V gene has CDR1 SGHDT and CDR2 YYEEEE. CDR3 loop: CASSGDSYNEQFF. CDR3 in DNA: TGTGCCAGCAGCGGGGACTCTTACAATGAGCAGTTCTTC.

This clone has more than one count but fewer than ten. V gene TRBV6-5 combines with J gene TRBJ2-3; TRBD1 agrees at 7 bases. With 6 bases clipped from V and 0 bases from J, the junction kept 6 bases outside the gene matches. This CDR3 has 15 residues. Looked up from germline, CDR1 is MNHEY and CDR2 is SVGAGI. CDR3 residues: CASRPQGSSTDTQYF. CDR3 bases: TGTGCCAGCAGACCACAGGGGTCTAGCACAGATACGCAGTATTTT.

In DNA form, the CDR3 reads TGCGCCAGCAGCTTGGCCGGTCTCTTGCGGGCCAGCACAGATACGCAGTATTTT. It encodes CASSLAGLLRASTDTQYF. The chain joins TRBV5-1 to TRBJ2-3; weak D call: TRBD2 (5 bases). This CDR3 comprises 18 residues. Germline V gene lookup returns CDR1 SGHRS and CDR2 YFSETQ. The V end was cut by 0 bases, the J end by 0 bases, with 17 bases between.

The chain joins TRBV5-1 to TRBJ1-1; D call uncertain. Germline V lookup: CDR1 SGHRS, CDR2 YFSETQ. V dropped 1 base and J dropped 3 bases, with 7 bases sitting between them. This CDR3 comprises 13 residues. The CDR3 protein is CASSLFRYTEAFF. In nucleotides, the CDR3 is TGCGCCAGCAGCTTGTTCAGGTACACTGAAGCTTTCTTT.

The chain combines TRBV7-8 with TRBJ2-7, with a tentative D call TRBD2 (6 bases). Germline lookup yields CDR1 SGHVS and CDR2 FQNEAQ. The CDR3 is made up of 15 amino acids. V lost 5 bases and J lost 5, with 19 bases in between. In DNA, the CDR3 is TGTGCCAGCAGCCCGGGGGACCCCAAGATAGACGAGCAGTACTTC. This translates into CASSPGDPKIDEQYF.

This clone was found a few times. The gene calls are TRBV9 and TRBJ2-5; possibly TRBD2 for D (5 bases). V was pared by 3 bases and J by 1 base, with 19 bases between. The length of the CDR3 is 17 residues. The V gene's germline CDR1 is SGDLS and CDR2 YYNGEE. The CDR3 is CASSAPSSTSFQETQYF. The CDR3 DNA is TGTGCCAGCAGCGCCCCTTCTAGCACCTCCTTCCAAGAGACCCAGTACTTC.

This clone was detected only a few times. The gene calls are TRBV5-5 and TRBJ2-5; no clear D gene. This CDR3 is 13 amino acids long. The germline V gene encodes CDR1 SGHKS and CDR2 YYEKEE (reference sequence). V was shortened by 2 bases and J by 1 base, with 6 bases between the two germline ends. The CDR3 loop reads CASSFDSQETQYF. CDR3 bases: TGTGCCAGCAGCTTCGACTCCCAAGAGACCCAGTACTTC.

This clone was detected only a few times. This chain connects TRBV2 to TRBJ1-5; D is unresolved. Per germline, CDR1 SNHLY and CDR2 FYNNEI. The CDR3 has 18 residues. The V and J ends lost 6 bases and 4 bases respectively, with 25 bases between them. CDR3 nucleotides: TGTGCCAGCAGACTAACTGGCGGGTCGGTGTGGGTGAATCAGCCCCAGCATTTT. It translates to CASRLTGGSVWVNQPQHF.

The genes are TRBV15 and TRBJ2-1, with 8 nucleotides matching TRBD1. V shed 0 bases and J 5 bases; nucleotides not matched to a gene: 12. The CDR3 has 18 residues. Germline V gene sequence: CDR1 LNHNV, CDR2 YYDKDF (reference sequence). CDR3 loop: CATSRDQIQGAFDNEQFF. The DNA of the CDR3 is TGTGCCACCAGCAGAGATCAGATCCAGGGGGCTTTCGACAATGAGCAGTTCTTC. The entire variable domain, with the rest obtained from reference TRBV15 and TRBJ2-1, is as follows: DAMVIQNPRYQVTQFGKPVTLSCSQTLNHNVMYWYQQKSSQAPKLLFHYYDKDFNNEADTPDNFQSRRPNTSFCFLDIRSPGLGDTAMYLCATSRDQIQGAFDNEQFFGPGTRLTVL.

This clone was seen a few times. The chain is built from TRBV10-3 and TRBJ2-1; TRBD1 matches at 9 bases. The CDR3 has 13 amino acids. The germline gives CDR1 ENHRY, CDR2 SYGVKD. V lost 5 bases and J lost 10; bases outside the gene matches: 6. The chain's CDR3 is CAISPGQGSEQFF. CDR3 sequence (DNA): TGTGCCATCAGTCCGGGACAGGGTAGCGAGCAGTTCTTC.

In DNA, the CDR3 is TGTGCCAGCAGCTTCCTAGCGGGAGGGCCCCACGAGCAGTACTTC. Residues: CASSFLAGGPHEQYF. The chain is built from TRBV7-2 and TRBJ2-7; 12 nucleotides align to TRBD2. The CDR3 length is 15 residues. After removal of 3 bases from V and 5 bases from J, the junction contained 5 bases not matched to a gene. Germline V gives CDR1 SGHTA, CDR2 FQGNSA.

This clone was recorded a few times. J is TRBJ1-2 and V is TRBV7-9; D is possibly TRBD1 (5 bases). The CDR3 length is 15 residues. Germline V gives CDR1 SEHNR, CDR2 FQNEAQ (reference sequence). V was cut by 4 bases and J by 1 base, with 13 bases left in between. This CDR3 is CASSSNQGINYGYTF. The CDR3 region has the DNA TGTGCCAGCAGCTCAAATCAGGGAATTAACTATGGCTACACCTTC.

This sequence joins TRBV5-6 and TRBJ2-7; 10 bases align to TRBD1. J gave up 6 bases and V 7 bases, and 7 bases lay outside the gene matches. CDR3 size: 13 residues. Germline CDR1 SGHDT, CDR2 YYEEEE. The CDR3, as DNA: TGTGCCAGCGGAGCCGGGACAGGGGTCGAGCAGTACTTC. It translates to CASGAGTGVEQYF.

The CDR3 loop reads CASSQAAPAGNQPQHF. The CDR3 region has the DNA TGCGCCAGCAGCCAAGCGGCCCCGGCGGGCAATCAGCCCCAGCATTTT. The chain couples TRBV4-1 to TRBJ1-5; D ambiguous. CDR1 MGHRA and CDR2 YSYEKL come from the germline V gene. This CDR3 contains 16 residues. The V and J ends lost 1 base and 2 bases respectively, with 12 bases between them.

This clone appeared a single time. The rearrangement uses TRBV7-8 and TRBJ2-3; D unclear. The germline CDR1 and CDR2 sequences are SGHVS and FQNEAQ. V shed 3 bases and J shed 4 bases, with 11 bases lying between them. The CDR3 is 14 residues long. The DNA for the CDR3 is TGTGCCAGCAGCTTCTTAGCTCAGCCAGATACGCAGTATTTT. As protein: CASSFLAQPDTQYF.